This T cell receptor beta chain came from a study of post-analysis software for immune sequencing data. Study information: Several disease courses (relapsing-remitting, secondary progressive and progressive-relapsing) of multiple sclerosis were included. Whole-study results and caveats: The study found TRBV5-6, TRBV5-1 and TRBV20-1 among five TRBV segments more frequent in patients than controls. Versus controls, multiple sclerosis patients showed significantly lower diversity (normalized Chao1). Clustering by F measure revealed strong co-clustering among samples prepared together in one batch.

The V and J ends lost 4 bases and 7 bases respectively, with 12 bases between them. The CDR3 has 13 amino acids. In germline, CDR1 is KGHDR, CDR2 SFDVKD. There are a few counts of this clonotype. Its cognate antigen is unknown. Unique molecular identifiers were built into the TCR beta cDNA libraries. The source material, roughly 0.9 to 11 million T cells, gave rise to roughly 0.5 million cDNA molecules. TCRdb re-called the PCR reads with MiXCR, one entry per CDR3 protein. The sample includes roughly 730,000 distinct CDR3 sequences, roughly 30% of them seen just once. The TCR was taken from a girl aged 10 to 17 with multiple sclerosis. This chain joins TRBV24-1 and TRBJ2-5, with D perhaps given as TRBD1 or TRBD2 (5 bases each). The sequenced sample was blood. The CDR3: CATSDPGRVTQYF. The CDR3 DNA follows: TGTGCCACCAGTGACCCGGGACGGGTGACCCAGTACTTC.